This paragraph covers one T cell receptor (beta chain) sequence. Its antigen has not been determined. It has no much larger one-base neighbor in the sample; base qualities were not kept. The source of the sample is a study of technical replicates of blood from a few donors (dated by TCRdb to the late 2010s). Library generation was performed with the immunoSEQ multiplex PCR assay. Not all clones reach the TCRdb copy of this immuneACCESS table, which keeps in-frame sequences only. Checked studies attribute under half of the gap to unresolved V genes and leave the rest unexplained. In this sample the table shows under 85,000 clones, 93% of which occur a single time. The ten largest clones add up to 0.2% to 0.25% of the sample. Germline trimming: 2 bases from V, 2 bases from J; junction bases outside gene matches: 4. The CDR3 starts with the cysteine, ends with the phenylalanine, and has 15 residues. This entry keeps only the CDR3 DNA: 45 bases, framed from base 1. The germline V gene specifies MNHNS as CDR1 and SASEGT as CDR2.

This TCR derives from a human donor in good health. The rearranged segments are TRBV6-1 and TRBJ2-7; 9 junctional bases match TRBD1. Sequencing was done on a sample of T cells isolated from PBMCs. Here the CDR3 is given as CASSEWGQGAYEQYF. The nucleotides are TGTGCCAGCAGTGAATGGGGACAGGGAGCCTACGAGCAGTACTTC.